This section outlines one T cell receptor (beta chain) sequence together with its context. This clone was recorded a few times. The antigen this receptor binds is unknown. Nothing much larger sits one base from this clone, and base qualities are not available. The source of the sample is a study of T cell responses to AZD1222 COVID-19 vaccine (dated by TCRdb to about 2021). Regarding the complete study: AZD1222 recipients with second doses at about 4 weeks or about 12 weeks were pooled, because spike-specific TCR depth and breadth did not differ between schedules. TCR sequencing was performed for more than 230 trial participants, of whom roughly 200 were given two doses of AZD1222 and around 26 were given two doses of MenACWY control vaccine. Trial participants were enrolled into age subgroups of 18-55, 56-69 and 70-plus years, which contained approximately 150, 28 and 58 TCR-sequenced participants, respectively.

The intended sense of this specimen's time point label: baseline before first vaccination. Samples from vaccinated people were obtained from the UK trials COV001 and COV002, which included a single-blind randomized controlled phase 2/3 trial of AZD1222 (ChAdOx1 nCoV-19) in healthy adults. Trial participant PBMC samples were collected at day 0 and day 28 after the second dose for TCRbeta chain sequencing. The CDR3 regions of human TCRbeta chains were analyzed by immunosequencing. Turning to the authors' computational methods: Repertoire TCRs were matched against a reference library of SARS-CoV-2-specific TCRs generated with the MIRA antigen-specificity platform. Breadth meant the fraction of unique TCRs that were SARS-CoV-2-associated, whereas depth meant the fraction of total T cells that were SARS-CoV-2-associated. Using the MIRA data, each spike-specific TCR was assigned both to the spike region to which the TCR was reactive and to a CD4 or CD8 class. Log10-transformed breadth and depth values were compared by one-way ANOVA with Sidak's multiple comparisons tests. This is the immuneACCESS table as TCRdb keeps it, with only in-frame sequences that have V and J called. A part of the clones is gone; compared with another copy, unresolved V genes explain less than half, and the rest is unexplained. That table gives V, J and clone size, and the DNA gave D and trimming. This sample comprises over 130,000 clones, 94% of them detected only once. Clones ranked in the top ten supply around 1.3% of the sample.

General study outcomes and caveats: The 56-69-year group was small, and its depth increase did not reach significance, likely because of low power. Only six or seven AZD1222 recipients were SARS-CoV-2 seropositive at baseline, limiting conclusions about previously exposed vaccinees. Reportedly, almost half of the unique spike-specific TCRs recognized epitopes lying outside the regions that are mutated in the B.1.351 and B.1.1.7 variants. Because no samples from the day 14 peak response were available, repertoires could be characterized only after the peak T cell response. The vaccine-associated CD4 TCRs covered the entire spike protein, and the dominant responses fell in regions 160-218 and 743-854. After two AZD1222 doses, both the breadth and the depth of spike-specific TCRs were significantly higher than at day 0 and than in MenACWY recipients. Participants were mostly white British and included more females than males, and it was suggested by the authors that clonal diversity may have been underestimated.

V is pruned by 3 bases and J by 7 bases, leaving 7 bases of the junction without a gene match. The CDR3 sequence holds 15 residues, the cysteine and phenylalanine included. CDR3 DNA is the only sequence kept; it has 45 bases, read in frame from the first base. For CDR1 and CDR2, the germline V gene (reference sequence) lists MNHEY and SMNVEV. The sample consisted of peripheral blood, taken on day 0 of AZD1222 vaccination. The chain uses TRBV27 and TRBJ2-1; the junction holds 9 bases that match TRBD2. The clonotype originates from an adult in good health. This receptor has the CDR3 CASSFDGLAFNEQFF. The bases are TGTGCCAGCAGTTTTGACGGACTAGCGTTTAATGAGCAGTTCTTC.